This T cell receptor (beta chain) was captured in a study of T cells in Graves' hyperthyroidism and ophthalmopathy. This CDR3 spans 14 amino acids. CDR1 and CDR2 from the germline V gene are SGHVS and FQNEAQ. The V and J ends lost 8 bases and 4 bases respectively, with 12 bases between them. General study results and limits: Ophthalmopathy was distinguished from stable hyperthyroidism by 13 V-J signatures. Blood also held most thyroid clonotypes expanded beyond 0.001.

Researchers took RNA transcripts and amplified the TCR beta CDR3 regions from them. TCR CDR3 underwent first-round RT-PCR with the HTBI primer set. TCRdb re-derived calls from the multiplex PCR reads in MiXCR, one entry per CDR3 protein. The data show roughly 200,000 distinct CDR3 sequences, around 20% seen once. In its sample, this clonotype was seen many times. What it recognizes is unknown. The sequence was obtained from a man aged 40-49 years with Graves' hyperthyroidism. Sequenced material: blood. The rearrangement links TRBV7-8 to TRBJ1-6, with D perhaps TRBD1 (5 bases). The CDR3 DNA reads as TGTGCCAGCTTGAGGGGCGGGTATAATTCACCCCTCCACTTT. Its translation: CASLRGGYNSPLHF.